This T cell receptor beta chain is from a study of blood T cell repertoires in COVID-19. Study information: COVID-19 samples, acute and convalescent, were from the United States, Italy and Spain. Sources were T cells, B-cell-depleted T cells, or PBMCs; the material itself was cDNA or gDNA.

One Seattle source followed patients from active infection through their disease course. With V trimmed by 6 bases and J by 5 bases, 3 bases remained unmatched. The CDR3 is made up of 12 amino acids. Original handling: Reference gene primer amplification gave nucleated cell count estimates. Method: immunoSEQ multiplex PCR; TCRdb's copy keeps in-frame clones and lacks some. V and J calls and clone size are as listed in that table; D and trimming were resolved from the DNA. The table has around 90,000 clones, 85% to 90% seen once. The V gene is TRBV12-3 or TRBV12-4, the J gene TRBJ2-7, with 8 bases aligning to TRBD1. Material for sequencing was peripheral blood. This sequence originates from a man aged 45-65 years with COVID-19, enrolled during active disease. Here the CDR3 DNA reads TGTGCCAGCAGGACAGGGGTAAACGAGCAGTACTTC. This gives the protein CASRTGVNEQYF.